The 29 T cell receptor beta chains in this list originate from one sample, sequenced in a study of blood T cell repertoires in COVID-19. Profiled with immunoSEQ multiplex PCR; TCRdb holds only in-frame clones, not every one. The sample lists approximately 350,000 clones, almost 90% occurring once. The sequenced sample was peripheral blood. The receptor set was obtained from a woman in her 70s with COVID-19, enrolled during active disease.

The chain carries TRBV5-8 and TRBJ2-1; 8 bases are shared with TRBD1. The CDR3 is 15 residues long. Germline V gene lookup returns CDR1 SGHTS and CDR2 YDEGEE. V dropped 2 bases and J dropped 1; count of bases not matched to a gene: 2. CDR3 sequence (DNA): TGTGCCAGCAGCTTAGGGGACAGGTCCTACAATGAGCAGTTCTTC. Translated: CASSLGDRSYNEQFF.

V gene TRBV9 combines with J gene TRBJ2-5; 8 bases are a match to TRBD1. This CDR3 is built from 15 residues. CDR1 is SGDLS, CDR2 YYNGEE, per germline. J lost 1 base, V lost 0 bases, and 2 bases had no gene match. DNA of the CDR3: TGTGCCAGCAGCGTAGCAGGGACAGGCCAAGAGACCCAGTACTTC. Protein product: CASSVAGTGQETQYF.

The rearrangement uses TRBV28 and TRBJ1-5; D perhaps matches TRBD1 (5 bases). Trimming removed 4 bases at V and 4 bases at J, with 8 bases between. Per germline, CDR1 MDHEN and CDR2 SYDVKM. The CDR3 contains 13 residues. Here the CDR3 reads CASSSGLNQPQHF. The CDR3 DNA sequence: TGTGCCAGCAGTTCGGGACTTAATCAGCCCCAGCATTTT.

In this sample, this clone turned up a few times. The chain employs TRBV3-1 (or the pseudogene TRBV3-2) and TRBJ1-4; D ambiguous. The length of the CDR3 is 15 residues. V gave up 0 bases and J gave up 4 bases, with 9 bases separating them. Per the germline V gene, CDR1 is LGHDT and CDR2 is YNNKEL (reference sequence). The CDR3 spells CASSQEEADNEKLFF. The CDR3 DNA reads as TGTGCCAGCAGCCAAGAGGAGGCGGATAATGAAAAACTGTTTTTT.

The chain couples TRBV5-4 to TRBJ2-2, with 10 bases that match TRBD2. Germline assignment: CDR1 SGHNT and CDR2 YYREEE (reference sequence). Germline trimming cut 3 bases from V and 7 bases from J; bases unmatched to any gene: 15. CDR3 length: 18 amino acids. For the CDR3, the DNA is TGTGCCAGCAGCTCCTTCCCAGCGGGGGGGCTTCGCAGCGGGGAGCTGTTTTTT. Its protein product is CASSSFPAGGLRSGELFF.

The V call is TRBV7-2, the J call TRBJ1-1, with 9 bases identical to TRBD1. The CDR3 sequence is 17 residues long. With V trimmed by 3 bases and J by 11 bases, 19 bases remained unmatched. Germline V gives CDR1 SGHTA, CDR2 FQGNSA. CDR3 in amino acids: CASSFTPSYRDRVSAFF. The CDR3 DNA sequence: TGTGCCAGCAGCTTTACTCCGTCTTACAGGGACAGGGTTTCCGCTTTCTTT.

The chain employs TRBV19 and TRBJ1-1; possibly TRBD1 for D (5 bases). Trimming stripped 6 bases from V and 3 bases from J, with 17 bases between. Looked up from germline, CDR1 is LNHDA and CDR2 is SQIVND (reference sequence). This CDR3 is built from 15 residues. The CDR3 protein is CASRQPGLRDTEAFF. CDR3 bases: TGTGCCAGTAGGCAACCGGGACTCAGGGACACTGAAGCTTTCTTT.

V gene TRBV6-6 combines with J gene TRBJ1-5; no definite D call. Trimming took 5 bases from V and 5 from J, leaving 10 bases between them. The CDR3 is 13 residues long. The germline CDR1 and CDR2 sequences are MNHNY and SVGAGI (reference sequence). This CDR3 is CASSPSGYQPQHF. As DNA, the CDR3 is TGTGCCAGCAGTCCTTCGGGTTATCAGCCCCAGCATTTT.

The chain combines TRBV29-1 with TRBJ2-3, with TRBD2 as a possible D gene (6 bases). The CDR3 has 10 amino acids. The V end was cut by 5 bases, the J end by 8 bases, with 8 bases between. The V gene's germline CDR1 is SQVTM and CDR2 ANQGSEA. The DNA of the CDR3 is TGCAGCGTTTTCGGGGGTACGCAGTATTTT. Its translation: CSVFGGTQYF.

The gene calls are TRBV19 and TRBJ2-1; perhaps TRBD1 as D (6 bases). Germline CDR1 and CDR2: LNHDA and SQIVND (reference sequence). The CDR3 length is 17 residues. V gave up 6 bases and J gave up 4 bases, with 22 bases separating them. As DNA, the CDR3 is TGTGCCAGTAGCCCAACCCTCGGACAGCCGGAGTACAATGAGCAGTTCTTC. Translated: CASSPTLGQPEYNEQFF.

The V and J genes are TRBV7-9 and TRBJ2-3; TRBD2 is a possible D gene (7 bases). Trimming removed 4 bases from V and 0 bases from J, with 11 bases in between. Germline CDR1 and CDR2: SEHNR and FQNEAQ (reference sequence). The CDR3 runs 15 residues. The CDR3 DNA sequence: TGTGCCAGCAGCTCCTGGGGGGGCAGCACAGATACGCAGTATTTT. Protein sequence: CASSSWGGSTDTQYF. The full variable domain, rest sourced from reference TRBV7-9 and TRBJ2-3, is DTGVSQNPRHKITKRGQNVTFRCDPISEHNRLYWYRQTLGQGPEFLTYFQNEAQLEKSRLLSDRFSAERPKGSFSTLEIQRTEQGDSAMYLCASSSWGGSTDTQYFGPGTRLTVL.

V is TRBV27 and J is TRBJ2-1; D may be TRBD1 (6 bases). The V gene lost 6 bases and the J gene lost 0 bases, with 15 bases spanning the gap. In germline, CDR1 is MNHEY, CDR2 SMNVEV (reference sequence). This CDR3 spans 16 amino acids. The CDR3 is CASRTRQASSYNEQFF. The CDR3 DNA sequence: TGTGCCAGCAGGACGCGACAGGCGAGCTCCTACAATGAGCAGTTCTTC.

The chain has TRBV3-1 (or the pseudogene TRBV3-2) and TRBJ2-2; TRBD2 aligns across 8 bases. The CDR3 covers 16 residues. Germline loops: CDR1 LGHDT, CDR2 YNNKEL (reference sequence). With V trimmed by 0 bases and J by 5 bases, 5 bases remained unmatched. The CDR3: CASSQDQRGWTGELFF. For the CDR3, the DNA is TGTGCCAGCAGCCAAGATCAGCGGGGGTGGACCGGGGAGCTGTTTTTT.

The chain links TRBV28 to TRBJ2-5; TRBD1 aligns across 8 bases. The CDR3 covers 15 residues. V trimming: 6 bases; J trimming: 2 bases; junction bases outside the gene matches: 8. Germline lookup yields CDR1 MDHEN and CDR2 SYDVKM. The CDR3 sequence is CASSRRTGWQETQYF. CDR3 coding DNA: TGTGCCAGCAGCCGCAGGACAGGGTGGCAAGAGACCCAGTACTTC. Full variable domain (remainder filled in from reference TRBV28 and TRBJ2-5): DVKVTQSSRYLVKRTGEKVFLECVQDMDHENMFWYRQDPGLGLRLIYFSYDVKMKEKGDIPEGYSVSREKKERFSLILESASTNQTSMYLCASSRRTGWQETQYFGPGTRLLVL.

The J gene is TRBJ1-6, the V gene TRBV19; 10 nucleotides align to TRBD1. From germline, CDR1 is LNHDA and CDR2 SQIVND (reference sequence). V lost 5 bases, J lost 7 bases, and 8 bases stayed unmatched. This CDR3 is built from 16 residues. The CDR3 bases are TGTGCCAGTAGTGCGACAGGGGGCGCGTGGAATTCACCCCTCCACTTT. Its translation is CASSATGGAWNSPLHF.

The CDR3 loop is CASSQPGGSSYNEQFF. The CDR3 DNA sequence: TGTGCCAGCAGCCAACCAGGGGGTAGCTCCTACAATGAGCAGTTCTTC. The chain has TRBV14 and TRBJ2-1, with 7 bases that match TRBD1. This CDR3 has 16 amino acids. Germline loops: CDR1 SGHDN, CDR2 FVKESK. J lost 0 bases, V lost 2 bases, and 4 bases had no gene match.

The chain couples TRBV10-1 to TRBJ1-1; D is undetermined. V lost 3 bases and J 1 base, leaving 9 bases between the germline ends. Germline loops: CDR1 WNHNN, CDR2 SYGVQD (reference sequence). CDR3 length: 14 amino acids. This CDR3 is CASSDMEPNTEAFF. CDR3 bases: TGCGCCAGCAGTGACATGGAGCCGAACACTGAAGCTTTCTTT.

This chain joins TRBV4-3 and TRBJ1-5; no firm D call. Looked up from germline, CDR1 is LGHNA and CDR2 is YSLEER. Deletions cut 0 bases from V and 6 bases from J, with 6 bases between. This CDR3 has 13 amino acids. The CDR3 DNA reads as TGCGCCAGCAGCCAAGAAAGGAGTCAGCCCCAGCATTTT. Translation gives CASSQERSQPQHF.

The chain carries TRBV25-1 and TRBJ1-5; D remains unclear. The CDR3 totals 14 residues. Trimming took 5 bases from V and 1 from J, leaving 9 bases between them. Germline values: CDR1 MGHDK, CDR2 SYGVNS. Here the CDR3 DNA reads TGTGCCAGCAGTAAGCTTCTGAGCAATCAGCCCCAGCATTTT. This codes for CASSKLLSNQPQHF.

This chain links TRBV24-1 with TRBJ2-2; D possibly corresponds to TRBD2 (6 bases). V was trimmed by 6 bases and J by 7 bases, leaving 11 bases between them. Germline loops: CDR1 KGHDR, CDR2 SFDVKD. The CDR3 extends over 13 amino acids. The CDR3 spells CATSSYGGGELFF. In DNA, the CDR3 is TGTGCCACCAGTTCTTACGGGGGCGGGGAGCTGTTTTTT.

The chain has TRBV18 and TRBJ1-1; a possible D gene is TRBD1 (6 bases). Trimming took 3 bases from V and 1 from J, leaving 12 bases between them. The CDR3 loop spans 15 amino acids. Germline loops: CDR1 KGHSH, CDR2 LQKENI. In DNA, the CDR3 is TGTGCCAGCTCACCCCAGGGACAACAGAACACTGAAGCTTTCTTT. Protein sequence: CASSPQGQQNTEAFF.

The chain employs TRBV27 and TRBJ1-1, with D perhaps matching TRBD1 (6 bases). CDR1 MNHEY and CDR2 SMNVEV come from the germline V gene (reference sequence). The CDR3 spans 13 residues. V was clipped by 3 bases and J by 5 bases, with 10 bases between them. As DNA, the CDR3 is TGTGCCAGCAGTTTGCAGGGGCAGACTGAAGCTTTCTTT. This encodes CASSLQGQTEAFF.

The V and J genes are TRBV24-1 and TRBJ1-2; TRBD1 aligns across 9 bases. The ends lost 3 bases at V and 6 bases at J; junction bases unmatched: 4. CDR1 is KGHDR and CDR2 is SFDVKD in the germline V gene. This CDR3 contains 14 residues. The CDR3 spells CATSDPGQGHGYTF. The CDR3, as DNA: TGTGCCACCAGTGATCCGGGACAGGGCCATGGCTACACCTTC.

The V call is TRBV5-1, the J call TRBJ1-5; D gene uncertain. This CDR3 has 13 amino acids. V lost 2 bases to trimming and J lost 1 base, with 4 bases between them. Germline V gene sequence: CDR1 SGHRS, CDR2 YFSETQ. The CDR3 region has the DNA TGCGCCAGCAGCTTTGAGAGCAATCAGCCCCAGCATTTT. It is translated as CASSFESNQPQHF.

The chain joins TRBV30 to TRBJ1-2; maybe TRBD1 (5 bases). CDR3 length equals 14 residues. The V gene lost 5 bases and the J gene lost 5 bases, with 18 bases spanning the gap. Per the germline V gene, CDR1 is GTSNPN and CDR2 is SVGIG (reference sequence). In nucleotides, the CDR3 is TGTGCCTGGGGGGACTCCCGGGGTTGGTATGGCTACACCTTC. Translation gives CAWGDSRGWYGYTF.

The chain links TRBV5-1 to TRBJ2-1; D may be TRBD1 (5 bases). Between the trimmed V and J ends, which lost 1 base and 7 bases, there was a span of 18 bases. CDR1 SGHRS and CDR2 YFSETQ come from the germline V gene. The CDR3 runs 16 residues. CDR3 nucleotide sequence: TGCGCCAGCAGCTTGACAGGAAGCAGGAGTGCAAATGAGCAGTTCTTC. The encoded protein is CASSLTGSRSANEQFF.

As DNA, the CDR3 is TGTGCCACCAGTGACCCTGGACAGGGAAGCAATCAGCCCCAGCATTTT. Protein sequence: CATSDPGQGSNQPQHF. The gene calls are TRBV24-1 and TRBJ1-5, with TRBD1 matching 8 bases. V was clipped by 4 bases and J by 1 base; unmatched bases: 5. The length of the CDR3 is 16 residues. The germline CDR1 and CDR2 sequences are KGHDR and SFDVKD.

The chain uses TRBV29-1 and TRBJ2-1; tentatively, D is TRBD2 (5 bases). Trimming shortened V by 7 bases and J by 8 bases, and 15 bases separated the two germline ends. The length of the CDR3 is 12 residues. CDR1 is SQVTM and CDR2 is ANQGSEA in the germline V gene. CDR3 DNA: TGCAGCGGGAGGACTTCGACCGATGAGCAGTTCTTC. Protein product: CSGRTSTDEQFF.

The chain couples TRBV19 to TRBJ1-6, with 9 bases that match TRBD1. CDR1 and CDR2 (germline): LNHDA, SQIVND (reference sequence). With V trimmed by 9 bases and J by 8 bases, 5 bases remained unmatched. CDR3 length: 13 residues. CDR3 sequence: CASRDRGDSPLHF. The DNA for the CDR3 is TGTGCCAGCCGCGACAGGGGGGATTCACCCCTCCACTTT.